This T cell receptor beta chain was identified during a study of OX40 agonist ivuxolimab in advanced cancers. Study-wide background: At 0.01 to 10 mg/kg, ivuxolimab was administered intravenously to patients every 2 weeks.

General study points: Expanded clones were, on average, more numerous among CD8+ T cells than CD4+.

Blood sampling took place at baseline, cycle 4 day 1, and cycle 7 day 1. Remarks on this clone: Its antigen remains unidentified.

Repertoires were generated with immunoSEQ multiplex PCR, while TCRdb's copy carries only in-frame clones and drops some. The sample includes about 130,000 clones, approximately 90% of them seen just once. Germline V gives CDR1 SGHVS, CDR2 FQNEAQ. The CDR3 sequence is 17 residues long. V lost 5 bases, J lost 4 bases, and 15 bases stayed unmatched. The source is an adult with an advanced solid tumor such as melanoma, head and neck, liver or kidney cancer. V gene TRBV7-8 combines with J gene TRBJ2-7; TRBD1 aligns across 9 bases. The source material was CD4+ or CD8+ T cells sorted from blood, sampled in a trial of the OX40 agonist ivuxolimab. As DNA, the CDR3 is TGTGCCAGCAGCAAAGATATGGGTGGGGACAGGGCATACGAGCAGTACTTC. It is translated as CASSKDMGGDRAYEQYF.